The 15 T cell receptor beta chains listed next were all sequenced from one sample in a study of blood T cell repertoires in COVID-19. Here immunoSEQ multiplex PCR was the method, and the copy in TCRdb shows in-frame clones only, minus some. Here the sample spans around 140,000 clones, about nine tenths being singletons. The material sequenced was PBMCs or T cells enriched from blood (not recorded which). The source of these receptors is a man over 45 who had recovered from COVID-19.

This chain joins TRBV28 and TRBJ1-5; D uncertain. The CDR3 totals 16 residues. Trimming took 6 bases from V and 1 from J, leaving 16 bases between them. Germline CDR1 MDHEN, CDR2 SYDVKM. The CDR3 DNA reads as TGTGCCAGCAGGACCCACACTTGGCGGAGCAATCAGCCCCAGCATTTT. Amino acids: CASRTHTWRSNQPQHF.

V usage is TRBV2 and J usage is TRBJ1-2; 7 bases match TRBD1. Germline CDR1 is SNHLY and CDR2 is FYNNEI. The CDR3 spans 15 residues. V shed 1 base, J shed 4 bases, and the junction held 6 bases outside the gene matches. CDR3 loop: CASSEEGATGYGYTF. The CDR3 DNA reads as TGTGCCAGCAGTGAAGAGGGGGCGACGGGCTATGGCTACACCTTC.

V is TRBV5-1 and J is TRBJ2-1; D possibly corresponds to TRBD1 (6 bases). Germline CDR1 is SGHRS and CDR2 is YFSETQ. V was pared by 4 bases and J by 7 bases, with 15 bases between. This CDR3 region has 14 residues. CDR3 protein: CASSLAGARNEQFF. CDR3 bases: TGCGCCAGCAGCCTAGCAGGGGCGCGGAATGAGCAGTTCTTC.

The chain joins TRBV3-1 (or the pseudogene TRBV3-2) to TRBJ1-2; no clear D gene. The germline gives CDR1 LGHDT, CDR2 YNNKEL (reference sequence). V lost 4 bases and J 1 base, leaving 10 bases between the germline ends. The CDR3 is 14 amino acids. The CDR3 here is CASSLQTGNYGYTF. In nucleotides, the CDR3 is TGTGCCAGCAGCCTTCAGACGGGTAACTATGGCTACACCTTC.

This clone was found once. The gene calls are TRBV9 and TRBJ2-2; 8 bases are a match to TRBD2. The V segment lost 6 bases and the J segment 4 bases; nucleotides outside the gene matches: 5. The CDR3 runs to 14 residues. CDR1 is SGDLS and CDR2 is YYNGEE in the germline V gene. The CDR3 DNA sequence: TGTGCCAGCACGTATAGCGGGGCCACCGGGGAGCTGTTTTTT. This encodes CASTYSGATGELFF.

The chain employs TRBV4-3 and TRBJ1-5, with 11 nucleotides matching TRBD1. The germline V gene encodes CDR1 LGHNA and CDR2 YSLEER. This CDR3 is 19 amino acids long. V lost 0 bases, J lost 7 bases, and 14 bases stayed unmatched. The CDR3 sequence: CASSQDWQGTGGLGQPQHF. As DNA, the CDR3 is TGCGCCAGCAGCCAAGATTGGCAAGGGACAGGGGGTTTGGGGCAGCCCCAGCATTTT.

The V gene is TRBV28, the J gene TRBJ2-1; 12 positions agree with TRBD2. In germline, CDR1 is MDHEN, CDR2 SYDVKM. Trimming at V came to 7 bases and at J to 12 bases, leaving 4 bases not matched to a gene. This CDR3 region has 12 residues. This chain's CDR3 is CASTQLAGGQFF. CDR3 in DNA: TGTGCCAGCACTCAACTAGCGGGAGGGCAGTTCTTC.

DNA of the CDR3: TGTGCCAGCAGCCCGAGACAGGCGACCACAGATACGCAGTATTTT. Translation gives CASSPRQATTDTQYF. The J gene is TRBJ2-3, the V gene TRBV5-4, with D perhaps matching TRBD1 (6 bases). Looked up from germline, CDR1 is SGHNT and CDR2 is YYREEE (reference sequence). V was pared by 4 bases and J by 2 bases, with 14 bases between. The CDR3 covers 15 residues. The full variable domain, rest sourced from reference TRBV5-4 and TRBJ2-3, is ETGVTQSPTHLIKTRGQQVTLRCSSQSGHNTVSWYQQALGQGPQFIFQYYREEENGRGNFPPRFSGLQFPNYSSELNVNALELDDSALYLCASSPRQATTDTQYFGPGTRLTVL.

This clone has a handful of counts. The CDR3 loop reads CAWGGQGPTNYGYTF. As DNA, the CDR3 is TGTGCCTGGGGGGGACAGGGGCCCACTAACTATGGCTACACCTTC. The gene calls are TRBV30 and TRBJ1-2; TRBD1 agrees at 10 bases. The CDR3 covers 15 residues. In germline, CDR1 is GTSNPN, CDR2 SVGIG (reference sequence). After removal of 5 bases from V and 0 bases from J, the junction contained 6 bases not matched to a gene.

This rearrangement joins TRBV19 to TRBJ1-3; TRBD1 aligns across 7 bases. This CDR3 contains 15 residues. From germline, CDR1 is LNHDA and CDR2 SQIVND (reference sequence). With V trimmed by 3 bases and J by 1 base, 3 bases remained unmatched. The CDR3 coding sequence is TGTGCCAGTAGTATGGACAGGCGTTCTGGAAACACCATATATTTT. Protein product: CASSMDRRSGNTIYF.

V and J are TRBV4-3 and TRBJ1-1, with 7 bases matching TRBD1. V shed 3 bases and J 0 bases; nucleotides not matched to a gene: 13. The germline V gene has CDR1 LGHNA and CDR2 YSLEER. This CDR3 is 18 amino acids long. As DNA, the CDR3 is TGCGCCAGCAGCCAGGAGACAGGGATGGGTTTGATGAACACTGAAGCTTTCTTT. This codes for CASSQETGMGLMNTEAFF.

The V and J genes are TRBV7-3 and TRBJ1-1, with D uncertain. Trimming cost V 6 bases and J 0 bases, with 8 bases left between them. The CDR3 sequence is 13 residues long. The germline V gene encodes CDR1 SGHTA and CDR2 FQGTGA. CDR3 in DNA: TGTGCCAGCAGACTAGGGATGAACACTGAAGCTTTCTTT. As protein: CASRLGMNTEAFF.

This chain uses TRBV5-4 with TRBJ2-5; TRBD2 aligns across 7 bases. CDR3 length equals 16 residues. Unmatched junction bases numbered 9, after V lost 2 bases and J lost 2 bases. In germline, CDR1 is SGHNT, CDR2 YYREEE (reference sequence). The CDR3 reads CASSFLKGLQQETQYF. CDR3 in DNA: TGTGCCAGCAGCTTTTTGAAGGGACTACAGCAAGAGACCCAGTACTTC.

V gene TRBV5-8 combines with J gene TRBJ2-2; tentatively, D is TRBD1 (6 bases). In germline, CDR1 is SGHTS, CDR2 YDEGEE. The germline V and J ends were trimmed by 5 bases and 0 bases, with 14 bases remaining between them. This CDR3 spans 16 amino acids. The CDR3 nucleotides are TGTGCCAGCAGTACAGGGAAGGTCACGAACACCGGGGAGCTGTTTTTT. Encoded protein: CASSTGKVTNTGELFF. The complete variable domain, with remaining parts taken from reference TRBV5-8 and TRBJ2-2, reads EAGVTQSPTHLIKTRGQQATLRCSPISGHTSVYWYQQALGLGLQFLLWYDEGEERNRGNFPPRFSGRQFPNYSSELNVNALELEDSALYLCASSTGKVTNTGELFFGEGSRLTVL.

CDR3 loop: CASSLVGGNHEQYV. The CDR3 DNA is TGTGCCAGCAGCTTAGTCGGGGGAAACCACGAGCAGTACGTC. V usage is TRBV11-2 and J usage is TRBJ2-7; tentatively, D is TRBD2 (6 bases). The CDR3 runs 14 residues. With 1 base removed from V and 5 bases from J, the gap between germline ends came to 12 bases. The germline V gene encodes CDR1 SGHAT and CDR2 FQNNGV.